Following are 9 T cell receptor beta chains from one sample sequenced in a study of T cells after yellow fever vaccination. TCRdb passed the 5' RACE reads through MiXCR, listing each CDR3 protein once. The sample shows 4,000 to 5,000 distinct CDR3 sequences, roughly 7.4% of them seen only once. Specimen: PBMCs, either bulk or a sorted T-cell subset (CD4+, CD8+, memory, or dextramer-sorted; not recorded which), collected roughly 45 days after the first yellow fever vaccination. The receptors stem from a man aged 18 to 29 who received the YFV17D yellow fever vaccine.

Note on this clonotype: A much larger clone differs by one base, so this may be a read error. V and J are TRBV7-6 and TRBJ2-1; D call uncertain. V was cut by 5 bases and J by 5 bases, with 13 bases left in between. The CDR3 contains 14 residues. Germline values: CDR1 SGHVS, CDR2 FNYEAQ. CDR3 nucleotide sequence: TGTGCCAGCAGCCCCCGTACCGAGAACAATGAGCAGTTCTTC. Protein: CASSPRTENNEQFF.

CDR3 coding DNA: TGCGCCAGCAGCGGAAACAATGAGCAGTTCTTC. Translating gives CASSGNNEQFF. V gene TRBV5-1 combines with J gene TRBJ2-1; D not resolved. The CDR3 loop spans 11 amino acids. Per the germline V gene, CDR1 is SGHRS and CDR2 is YFSETQ. V lost 4 bases and J 5 bases, leaving 4 bases between the germline ends. The entire variable domain, with the rest obtained from reference TRBV5-1 and TRBJ2-1, is as follows: KAGVTQTPRYLIKTRGQQVTLSCSPISGHRSVSWYQQTPGQGLQFLFEYFSETQRNKGNFPGRFSGRQFSNSRSEMNVSTLELGDSALYLCASSGNNEQFFGPGTRLTVL.

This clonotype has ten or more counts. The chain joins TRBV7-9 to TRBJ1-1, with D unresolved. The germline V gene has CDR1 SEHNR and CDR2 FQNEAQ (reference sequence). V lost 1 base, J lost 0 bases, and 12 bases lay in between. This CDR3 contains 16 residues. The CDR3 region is CASSLVHSEMNTEAFF. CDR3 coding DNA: TGTGCCAGCAGCTTAGTACATTCCGAAATGAACACTGAAGCTTTCTTT. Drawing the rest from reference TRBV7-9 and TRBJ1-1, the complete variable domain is DTGVSQNPRHKITKRGQNVTFRCDPISEHNRLYWYRQTLGQGPEFLTYFQNEAQLEKSRLLSDRFSAERPKGSFSTLEIQRTEQGDSAMYLCASSLVHSEMNTEAFFGQGTRLTVV.

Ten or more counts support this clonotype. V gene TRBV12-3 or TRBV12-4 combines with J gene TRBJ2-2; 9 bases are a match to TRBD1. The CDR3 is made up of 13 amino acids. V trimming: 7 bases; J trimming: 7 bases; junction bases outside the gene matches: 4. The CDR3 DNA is TGTGCCAGCAAGACAGGGGGGTTCGGGGAGCTGTTTTTT. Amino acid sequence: CASKTGGFGELFF.

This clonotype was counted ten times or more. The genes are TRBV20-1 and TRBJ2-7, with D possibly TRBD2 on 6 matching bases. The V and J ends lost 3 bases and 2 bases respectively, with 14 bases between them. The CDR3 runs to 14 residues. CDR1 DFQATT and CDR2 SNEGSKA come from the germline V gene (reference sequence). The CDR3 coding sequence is TGCAGTGCTAGGAGCCGGGGACTCACCTACGAGCAGTACTTC. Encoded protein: CSARSRGLTYEQYF.

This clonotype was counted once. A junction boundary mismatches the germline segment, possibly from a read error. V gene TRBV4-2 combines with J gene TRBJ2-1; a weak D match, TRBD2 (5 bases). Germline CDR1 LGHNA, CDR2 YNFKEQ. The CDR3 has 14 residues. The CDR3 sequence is CAISPEGRCNEQFF. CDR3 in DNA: TGTGCCATCAGCCCCGAGGGCCGGTGCAATGAGCAGTTCTTC.

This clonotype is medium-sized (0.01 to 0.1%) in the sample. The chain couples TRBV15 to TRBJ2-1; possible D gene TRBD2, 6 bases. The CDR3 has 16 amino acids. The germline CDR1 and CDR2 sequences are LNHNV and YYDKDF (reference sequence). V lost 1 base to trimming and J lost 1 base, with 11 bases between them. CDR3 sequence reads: CATSRGLVGSYNEQFF. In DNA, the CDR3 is TGTGCCACCAGCAGAGGACTAGTTGGTTCCTACAATGAGCAGTTCTTC.

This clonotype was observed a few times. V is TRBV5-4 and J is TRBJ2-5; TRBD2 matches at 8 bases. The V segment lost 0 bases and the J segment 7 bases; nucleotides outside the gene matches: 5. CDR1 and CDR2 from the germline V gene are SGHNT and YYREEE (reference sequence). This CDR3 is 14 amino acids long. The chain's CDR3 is CASSLAPGGTTQYF. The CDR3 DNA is TGTGCCAGCAGCTTGGCGCCGGGGGGGACGACCCAGTACTTC.

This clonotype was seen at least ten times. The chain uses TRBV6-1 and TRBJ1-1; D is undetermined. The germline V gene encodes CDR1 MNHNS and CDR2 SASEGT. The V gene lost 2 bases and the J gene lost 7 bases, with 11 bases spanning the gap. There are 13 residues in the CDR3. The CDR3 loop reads CASSEPGGIEAFF. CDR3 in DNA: TGTGCCAGCAGTGAACCGGGAGGGATTGAAGCTTTCTTT.